Sample share makes the clone carrying this T cell receptor beta chain medium-sized (0.01 to 0.1%). What it binds is unknown. Diagnostic decisions used clinical symptoms, serum thyroxine and TRAb, thyroid ultrasound and orbital computed tomography. These data are taken from a study of T cells in Graves' hyperthyroidism and ophthalmopathy. Broader study findings: Blood held most thyroid clonotypes expanded above 0.001 frequency. The authors' 13 V-J model separated ophthalmopathy from stable hyperthyroidism.

Looked up from germline, CDR1 is DFQATT and CDR2 is SNEGSKA (reference sequence). V lost 4 bases to trimming and J lost 5 bases, with 5 bases between them. The CDR3 runs 10 residues. TCR beta CDR3 region amplification was performed from RNA transcripts. HTBI primers were used for first-round RT-PCR of the TCR CDR3. From the multiplex PCR reads, TCRdb called clonotypes with MiXCR, one entry per CDR3 protein. The profile shows about 500,000 distinct CDR3 sequences, 17% of them singletons. The chain is built from TRBV20-1 and TRBJ1-1; no definite D call. This clonotype was obtained from a woman younger than 35 with Graves' ophthalmopathy. The sequenced sample consisted of blood. CDR3 region: CSATVTEAFF. The CDR3 coding sequence is TGCAGTGCTACGGTGACTGAAGCTTTCTTT.